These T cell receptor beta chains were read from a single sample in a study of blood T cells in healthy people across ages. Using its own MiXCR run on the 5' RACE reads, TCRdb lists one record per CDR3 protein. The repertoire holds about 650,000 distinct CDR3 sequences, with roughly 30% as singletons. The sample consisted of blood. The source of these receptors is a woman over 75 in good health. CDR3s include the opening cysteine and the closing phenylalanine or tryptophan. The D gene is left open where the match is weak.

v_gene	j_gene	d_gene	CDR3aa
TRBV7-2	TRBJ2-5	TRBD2	CASSPRVAGGGNEQYF
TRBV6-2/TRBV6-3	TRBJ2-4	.	CASSYRLTRPSSAKNIQYF
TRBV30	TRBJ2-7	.	CAWSPVAGWTETRYF
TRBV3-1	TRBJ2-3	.	CASSQRWNTQYF
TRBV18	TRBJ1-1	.	CASSPTSLGAAFF
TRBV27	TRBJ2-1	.	CASSLGHNEQFF
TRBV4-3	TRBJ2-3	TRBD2	CASSQEGVRRGGSTDTQYF
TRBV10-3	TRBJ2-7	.	CAIRDRQSSYEQYF
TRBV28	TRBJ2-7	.	CASRSLYEQYF
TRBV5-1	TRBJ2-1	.	CASSLAELSYNEQFF
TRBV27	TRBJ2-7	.	CASSFRDSYEQYF
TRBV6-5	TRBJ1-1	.	CASTATAPNTEAFF
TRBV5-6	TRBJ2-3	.	CASSQGMGTDTQYF
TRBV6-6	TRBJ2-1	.	CASSLRRDRNEQFF
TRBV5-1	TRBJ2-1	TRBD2	CASSFVAGGNNEQFF
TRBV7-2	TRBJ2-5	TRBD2	CAGGLAGARQETQYF
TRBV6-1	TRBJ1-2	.	CASSEARGVGGYTF
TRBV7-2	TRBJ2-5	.	CASSSTDGGAQETQYF
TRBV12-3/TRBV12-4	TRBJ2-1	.	CASSLRSGPYNEQFF
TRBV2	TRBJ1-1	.	CASGWGAGNTEAFF
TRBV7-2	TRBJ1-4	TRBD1	CASSLVLGQPNEKLFF
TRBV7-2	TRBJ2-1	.	CASSLGVARNEQFF
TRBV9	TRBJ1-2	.	CASSVDNRGTGANYGYTF
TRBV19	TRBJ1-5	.	CASERAWGGDQPQHF
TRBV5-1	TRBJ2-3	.	CASSYTGSIDTQYF
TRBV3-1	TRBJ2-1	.	CASSQLHGFEQFF
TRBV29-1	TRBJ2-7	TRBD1	CSVKGQVSYEQYF
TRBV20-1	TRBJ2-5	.	CSAIDSDQETQYF
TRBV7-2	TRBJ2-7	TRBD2	CASSRTSGAVYEQYF
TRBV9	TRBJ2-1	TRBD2	CASSTPRSGGPKDNEQFF